Listed below are T cell receptor beta chains from one sample, sequenced in a study of T cell responses to AZD1222 COVID-19 vaccine. The data were produced by immunoSEQ multiplex PCR, yet TCRdb's version contains in-frame clones alone and is incomplete. The sample carries about 160,000 clones, approximately 94% recorded once. The sequencing used peripheral blood, collected on day 0 of AZD1222 vaccination. These receptors came from an adult in good health. Each CDR3 is given with its conserved first and last residue. D genes are given only for firm matches. Only part of the rows carry a size: once, few, many, or a class if the clone is expanded.

TRBV7-3	-	-	TRBJ2-3	TGTGCCAGCAGCCCTACAGTCCGCACAGATACGCAGTATTTT	CASSPTVRTDTQYF
TRBV3-1/TRBV3-2	few	-	TRBJ1-6	TGTGCCAGCAGCGAGTCCCATACCTCCTATAATTCACCCCTCCACTTT	CASSESHTSYNSPLHF
TRBV29-1	-	-	TRBJ2-3	TGCAGCACGGGAAGCACAGATACGCAGTATTTT	CSTGSTDTQYF
TRBV2	-	TRBD1	TRBJ1-2	TGTGCCAGGGGGACAGGGATTAACTATGGCTACACCTTC	CARGTGINYGYTF
TRBV5-1	-	-	TRBJ1-2	TGCGCCAGCAGCTTGACGTCCTCGAGGGACTATGGCTACACCTTC	CASSLTSSRDYGYTF
TRBV4-1	-	TRBD1	TRBJ1-6	TGCGCCAGCAGCCAAGAAGGCAGGGGGAATTCACCCCTCCACTTT	CASSQEGRGNSPLHF
TRBV6-4	-	-	TRBJ2-2	TGTGCCAGCAGTGACAAAAGCACCGGGGAGCTGTTTTTT	CASSDKSTGELFF
TRBV19	-	-	TRBJ1-1	TGTGCCAGTAGTATAGGGGAGCGATCTTTCTTT	CASSIGERSFF
TRBV5-6	-	TRBD1	TRBJ1-2	TGTGCCAGCAACGGACAGGAGGTTGATGGCTACACCTTC	CASNGQEVDGYTF
TRBV7-6	-	-	TRBJ1-1	TGTGCCAGCAGCTTAGCCCCAGAGGAGAACACTGAAGCTTTCTTT	CASSLAPEENTEAFF
TRBV7-9	-	-	TRBJ2-6	TGTGCCAGCAGCTTGGCGTACGGCACGGGGGCCAACGTCCTGACTTTC	CASSLAYGTGANVLTF
TRBV9	-	TRBD2	TRBJ2-3	TGTGCCAGCAGCCCAGGGACTAGCCTATACACAGATACGCAGTATTTT	CASSPGTSLYTDTQYF
TRBV28	once	-	TRBJ1-2	TGTGCCAGCAGTTTAGGACCCCGTAACTATGGCTACACCTTC	CASSLGPRNYGYTF
TRBV6-1	-	-	TRBJ2-1	TGTGCCAGCAGTGAATCGGGGAACAATGAGCAGTTCTTC	CASSESGNNEQFF
TRBV5-4	-	TRBD2	TRBJ2-2	TGTGCCAGCAGCACCGGGACTAGGAGAAACACCGGGGAGCTGTTTTTT	CASSTGTRRNTGELFF
TRBV28	-	-	TRBJ1-2	TGTGCCAGCAGTTCCAGTTTGGGAGACGGCTACACCTTC	CASSSSLGDGYTF
TRBV7-9	-	TRBD2	TRBJ2-3	TGTGCCAGCAGCTTAGTTAGCGGGATCCGGAGGGATACGCAGTATTTT	CASSLVSGIRRDTQYF
TRBV7-8	once	-	TRBJ1-2	TGTGCCAGCAGCGCAGAGGCAGGAAACTATGGCTACACCTTC	CASSAEAGNYGYTF
TRBV7-6	-	-	TRBJ2-1	TGTGCCAGCAGCTTCGACTCCGGACGGGGGGCCGGGGATGAGCAGTTCTTC	CASSFDSGRGAGDEQFF
TRBV6-5	once	-	TRBJ1-1	TGTGCCAGCAGTTACAGGAAACAACGGACGACTGAAGCTTTCTTT	CASSYRKQRTTEAFF
TRBV30	-	-	TRBJ1-2	TGTGCCTGGAGTGTTGGACAGCTACTAAACTATGGCTACACCTTC	CAWSVGQLLNYGYTF
TRBV9	-	-	TRBJ2-3	TGTGCCAGCAGCCCTCGGCCGGGGGGCACAGATACGCAGTATTTT	CASSPRPGGTDTQYF
TRBV24-1	-	-	TRBJ2-2	TGTGCCACCAGTGATGGTAGCGGGAACACCGGGGAGCTGTTTTTT	CATSDGSGNTGELFF
TRBV19	-	-	TRBJ2-4	TGTGCCAGTAGTGCGCCTCTAGCCAAAAACATTCAGTACTTC	CASSAPLAKNIQYF
TRBV5-4	-	TRBD2	TRBJ2-2	TGTGCCAGCAGCTTGTTTAGCGGGGGTTACACCGGGGAGCTGTTTTTT	CASSLFSGGYTGELFF
TRBV19	-	-	TRBJ1-1	TGTGCCAGTAGTATGCCGCGGGGGCGGACGAACACTGAAGCTTTCTTT	CASSMPRGRTNTEAFF
TRBV5-1	-	TRBD1	TRBJ1-4	TGCGCCAGCAGCCCGGGGGGACAGAGCACAACTAATGAAAAACTGTTTTTT	CASSPGGQSTTNEKLFF
TRBV5-6	once	-	TRBJ1-6	TGTGCCAGCAGCTTACGTGGGGGCTATTCACCCCTCCACTTT	CASSLRGGYSPLHF
TRBV19	-	-	TRBJ2-1	TGTGCCAGTAGTATCCCGTGGGACTTCGGTTACAATGAGCAGTTCTTC	CASSIPWDFGYNEQFF
TRBV2	once	TRBD1	TRBJ1-1	TGTGCCAGCAGTGAAAGAGGAGGACAGGGCGCTGAAGCTTTCTTT	CASSERGGQGAEAFF
TRBV3-1/TRBV3-2	-	-	TRBJ1-6	TGTGCCAGCAGCCAAGATACGGGGGTGGGATCACCCCTCCACTTT	CASSQDTGVGSPLHF
TRBV3-1/TRBV3-2	-	-	TRBJ1-2	TGTGCCAGCAGCCAAGCGCCGCGGGTCAGGGGATCTGGCTACACCTTC	CASSQAPRVRGSGYTF
TRBV6-5	-	TRBD1	TRBJ1-3	TGTGCCAGCAGTCCGGACAGGGGACCAAACACCATATATTTT	CASSPDRGPNTIYF